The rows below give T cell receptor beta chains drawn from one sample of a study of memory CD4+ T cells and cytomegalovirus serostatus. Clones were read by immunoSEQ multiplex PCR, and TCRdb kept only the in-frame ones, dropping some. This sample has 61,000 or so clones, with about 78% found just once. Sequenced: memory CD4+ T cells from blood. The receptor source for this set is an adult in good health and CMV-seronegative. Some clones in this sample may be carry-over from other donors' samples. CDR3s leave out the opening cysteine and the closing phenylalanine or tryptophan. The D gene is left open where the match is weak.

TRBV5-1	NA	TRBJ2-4	ASSLAHPAAKNIQY
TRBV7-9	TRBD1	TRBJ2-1	ASSLPNRGLTKQF
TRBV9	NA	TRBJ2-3	ASSVRQGNTDTQY
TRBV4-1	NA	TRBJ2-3	ASSQFWRASTDTQY
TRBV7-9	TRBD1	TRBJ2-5	ASSPGTGGETQY
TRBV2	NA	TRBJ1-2	ASRAALGYYGYT
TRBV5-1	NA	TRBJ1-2	ASSFGGGYT
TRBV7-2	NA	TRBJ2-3	ASSSRWFGPSTDTQY
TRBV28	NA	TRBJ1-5	ASGLGQGTGPQH
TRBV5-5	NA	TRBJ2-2	ASRPPKTDTGELF
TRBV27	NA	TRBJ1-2	ASSPKTGRNYGYT
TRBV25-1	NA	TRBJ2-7	ASSEYDRYEQY
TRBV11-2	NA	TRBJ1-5	ASSLSGGIPNQPQH
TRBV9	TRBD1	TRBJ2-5	ASSETGMSQETQY
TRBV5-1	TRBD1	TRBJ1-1	ASSLVGDRAPGAF
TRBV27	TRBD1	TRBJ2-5	ASTPRGGGGETQY
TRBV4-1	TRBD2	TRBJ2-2	ASSQYGGTNTGELF
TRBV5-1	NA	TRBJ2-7	ASSFRGEQY
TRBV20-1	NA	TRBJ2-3	SVAFQDTQY
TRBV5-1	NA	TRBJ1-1	ASSSGRAPGNTEAF
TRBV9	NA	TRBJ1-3	ASSGAGYFGNTIY
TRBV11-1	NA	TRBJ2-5	ASSLITATETQY
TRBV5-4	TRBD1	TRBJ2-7	ASSSTGDMYEQY
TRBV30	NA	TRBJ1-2	AGAGYT
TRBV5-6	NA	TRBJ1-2	ASSFSVGHYGYT
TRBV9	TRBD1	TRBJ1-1	ASSPGQGGYTEAF
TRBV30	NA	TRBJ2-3	AWSSGQTRTDTQY
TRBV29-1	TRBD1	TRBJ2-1	SVAGQGSYNEQF
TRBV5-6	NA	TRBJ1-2	ASSLWGNYGYT
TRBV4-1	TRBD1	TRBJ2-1	ASSRRTVRGQHNEQF
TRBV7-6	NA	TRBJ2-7	ASSFTQGSEQY
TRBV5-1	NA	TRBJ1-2	ASQPGRAVSNYGYT
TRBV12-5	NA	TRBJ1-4	ASGLGLTEGKLF
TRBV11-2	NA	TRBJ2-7	ASSLSAPRAEEQY
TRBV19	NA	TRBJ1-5	ASRKDSYQPQH
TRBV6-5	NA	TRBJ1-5	ASSPPGNNQPQH
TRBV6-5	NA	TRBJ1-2	ASLKPNYGYT
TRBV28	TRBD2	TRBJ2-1	ASRRLAGRHEQF
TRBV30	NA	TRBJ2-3	AWWPPSTDTQY
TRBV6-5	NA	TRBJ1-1	ASSYEGSGGREAF
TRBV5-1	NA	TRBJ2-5	ASSPWGRRETQY
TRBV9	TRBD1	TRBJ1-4	ASSVVDRVGANEKLF
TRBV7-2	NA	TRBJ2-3	ASSSTGADTQY
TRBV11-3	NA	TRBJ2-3	ASSFTGEDTQY
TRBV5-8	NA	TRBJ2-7	ASSLVLSYEQY
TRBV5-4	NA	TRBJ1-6	ASSLGQDNSPLH
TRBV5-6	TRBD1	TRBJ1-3	ASSPTGAPGNTIY
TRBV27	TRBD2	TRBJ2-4	ASSFLAGGQAKNIQY
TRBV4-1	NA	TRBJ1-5	ASSQDVRNQPQH
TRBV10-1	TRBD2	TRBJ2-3	ASSESTAGGRDTQY
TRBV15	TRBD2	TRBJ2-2	ATSGPTSGTGELF
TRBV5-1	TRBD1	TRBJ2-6	ASSPRDRKTGANVLT
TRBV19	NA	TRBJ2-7	ASARQTASYEQY
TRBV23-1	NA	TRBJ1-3	ASKSVRYGNTIY